The clone carrying this TCR beta chain was counted once. This sample is drawn from a study of CD8 T cells in Susac syndrome. The RNA, about 0.45 to 1 ug, was put through reverse transcription using random hexamers. TCRdb re-called the immunoSEQ multiplex PCR reads through MiXCR, storing one row per CDR3 protein. The table has more than 90,000 distinct CDR3 sequences, around 94% seen once; the top ten hold approximately 0.097%. Germline V gene data show CDR1 as SGHTA and CDR2 as FQGNSA. Trimming at V came to 1 base and at J to 6 bases, leaving 6 bases not matched to a gene. The CDR3 is made up of 16 amino acids.

This sequence was found in a human donor with multiple sclerosis. Sequenced input: CD4+ T cells from PBMCs. This chain uses TRBV7-2 with TRBJ2-1; 10 bases fit TRBD2. CDR3 DNA sequence: TGTGCCAGCAGCTTAGGATCAGCGGGGGGGGTCAATGAGCAGTTCTTC. This codes for CASSLGSAGGVNEQFF.